A single sample gave rise to the 8 T cell receptor beta chains below, sequenced in a study of T cells in Graves' hyperthyroidism and ophthalmopathy. Regions amplified from RNA transcripts were the TCR beta CDR3 regions. First-round RT-PCR targeting the TCR CDR3 was performed with the HTBI primer set. TCRdb processed the multiplex PCR reads anew with MiXCR; each CDR3 protein has one entry. The repertoire holds 490,000 or so distinct CDR3 sequences, with nearly 20% as singletons. The sequenced sample was blood. These receptors all come from a man aged 35 to 55 with Graves' ophthalmopathy.

This clonotype was counted a few times. The CDR3 DNA reads as TGTGCCAGCTCACCAAGAAAAATTGCAACTAATGAAAAACTGTTTTTT. As protein: CASSPRKIATNEKLFF. The chain carries TRBV18 and TRBJ1-4; no clear D. The CDR3 extends over 16 amino acids. The germline V gene has CDR1 KGHSH and CDR2 LQKENI. V was cut by 2 bases and J by 0 bases, with 10 bases left in between.

This clonotype turned up a few times. This chain links TRBV28 with TRBJ1-5; no clear D gene. The CDR3 sequence is 15 residues long. Trimming stripped 3 bases from V and 1 base from J, with 10 bases between. Germline CDR1 is MDHEN and CDR2 is SYDVKM. The CDR3, as DNA: TGTGCCAGCAGTTTTGGAGGATTGAGCAATCAGCCCCAGCATTTT. It encodes CASSFGGLSNQPQHF.

At least ten counts were recorded for this clonotype. J is TRBJ2-1 and V is TRBV20-1; 11 bases fit TRBD2. The CDR3 has 15 amino acids. The V segment lost 5 bases and the J segment 0 bases; nucleotides outside the gene matches: 3. Germline lookup yields CDR1 DFQATT and CDR2 SNEGSKA (reference sequence). In DNA form, the CDR3 reads TGCAGTGCTGGTACTAGCGGGAGCTCCTACAATGAGCAGTTCTTC. It specifies CSAGTSGSSYNEQFF.

Many counts were recorded for this clonotype. This chain links TRBV3-1 with TRBJ1-1; no reliable D call. The CDR3 consists of 13 residues. Germline values: CDR1 LGHDT, CDR2 YNNKEL (reference sequence). Trimming took 1 base from V and 3 from J, leaving 6 bases between them. The CDR3 spells CASSQAGDTEAFF. The CDR3 bases are TGTGCCAGCAGCCAAGCCGGGGACACTGAAGCTTTCTTT.

This clonotype was seen repeatedly, ten times or more. The chain employs TRBV28 and TRBJ2-1, with a weak D call TRBD2 (6 bases). CDR1 and CDR2 (germline): MDHEN, SYDVKM. CDR3 size: 14 residues. The germline V and J ends were trimmed by 4 bases and 10 bases, with 17 bases remaining between them. The CDR3 region is CASSSSGLQREQFF. The DNA for the CDR3 is TGTGCCAGCAGTTCCTCGGGACTCCAGAGAGAGCAGTTCTTC.

This clonotype has more than one count but fewer than ten. The J gene is TRBJ2-7, the V gene TRBV24-1; 11 nucleotides line up with TRBD1. J gave up 3 bases and V 3 bases, and 3 bases lay outside the gene matches. CDR1 is KGHDR, CDR2 SFDVKD, per germline. This CDR3 has 15 residues. For the CDR3, the DNA is TGTGCCACCAGTGATCCCGGGACAGGGGGCTACGAGCAGTACTTC. This encodes CATSDPGTGGYEQYF.

About this clonotype itself: Possible read error: a much larger clone is one base away. The CDR3 DNA follows: TGTGCCAGCACGGGGGGGAATAGCGATCAGCCCCAGCATTTT. This gives the protein CASTGGNSDQPQHF. The chain has TRBV28 and TRBJ1-5; possible D gene TRBD1, 5 bases. Germline CDR1 MDHEN, CDR2 SYDVKM. The CDR3 loop spans 14 amino acids.

This clonotype was counted between two and nine times. The gene calls are TRBV24-1 and TRBJ2-3; D possibly corresponds to TRBD2 (7 bases). V lost 2 bases to trimming and J lost 5 bases, with 13 bases between them. Germline CDR1 reads KGHDR; CDR2 reads SFDVKD. This CDR3 spans 15 amino acids. The CDR3 coding sequence is TGTGCCACCAGTGATTCTCGGGGGGCTGGAGATACGCAGTATTTT. Translating it yields CATSDSRGAGDTQYF.